This entry is about one T cell receptor beta chain. Antigen unknown. Germline V gene lookup returns CDR1 SGHRS and CDR2 YFSETQ. CDR3 length: 14 residues. V was shortened by 4 bases and J by 5 bases, with 15 bases between the two germline ends. The sample is drawn from a study of neurological immune-mediated disorders. Overall study findings and caveats: The absence of shared CDR3 amino acid sequences among expanded clones across subjects suggests private repertoires in all groups. The repertoires of 18 of 34 multiple sclerosis patients fell into one related-CDR3 cluster (a possible signature) under phylogenetic grouping.

Unsorted libraries used 2 million PBMCs kept at -80 degrees C. Every sequencing run returned over 190 million TCR-beta sequences, which were derived from 15-18 subjects. TCRdb independently ran MiXCR on the 5' RACE reads; one entry per CDR3 protein. This sample carries tens of thousands of distinct CDR3 sequences, 2.5% to 3% of them seen once, and the ten largest clones take roughly 1.1%. Material: PBMCs. This sequence was found in a woman under 40 with multiple sclerosis. This sequence joins TRBV5-1 and TRBJ1-1; D remains ambiguous. CDR3 loop: CASSPTISRTEAFF. For the CDR3, the DNA is TGCGCCAGCAGCCCTACTATTTCGCGGACTGAAGCTTTCTTT.